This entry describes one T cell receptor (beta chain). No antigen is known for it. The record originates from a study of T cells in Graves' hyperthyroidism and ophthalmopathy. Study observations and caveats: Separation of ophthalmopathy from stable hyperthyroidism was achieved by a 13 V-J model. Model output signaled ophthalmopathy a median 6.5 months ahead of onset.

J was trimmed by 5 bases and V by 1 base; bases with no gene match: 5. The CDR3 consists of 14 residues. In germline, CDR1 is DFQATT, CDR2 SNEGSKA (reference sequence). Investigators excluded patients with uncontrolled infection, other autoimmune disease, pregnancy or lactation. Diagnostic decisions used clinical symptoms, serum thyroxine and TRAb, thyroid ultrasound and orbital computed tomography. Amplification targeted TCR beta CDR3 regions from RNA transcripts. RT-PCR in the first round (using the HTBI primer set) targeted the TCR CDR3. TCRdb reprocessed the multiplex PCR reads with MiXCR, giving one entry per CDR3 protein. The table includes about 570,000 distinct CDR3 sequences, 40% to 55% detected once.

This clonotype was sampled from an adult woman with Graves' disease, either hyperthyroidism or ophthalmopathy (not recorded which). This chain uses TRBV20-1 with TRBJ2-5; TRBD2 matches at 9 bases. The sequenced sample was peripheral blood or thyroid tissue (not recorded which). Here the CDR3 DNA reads TGCAGTGCTAGAGTGGGACTAGCCGGGGAGACCCAGTACTTC. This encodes CSARVGLAGETQYF.